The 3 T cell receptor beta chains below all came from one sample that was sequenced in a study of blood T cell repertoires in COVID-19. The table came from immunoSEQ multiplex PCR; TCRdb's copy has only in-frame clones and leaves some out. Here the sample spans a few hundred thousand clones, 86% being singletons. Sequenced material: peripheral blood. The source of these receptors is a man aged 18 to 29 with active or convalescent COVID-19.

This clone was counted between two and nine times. DNA of the CDR3: TGTGCCAGCAGCTTATACAGTACCACCGGGGAGCTGTTTTTT. Protein product: CASSLYSTTGELFF. J is TRBJ2-2 and V is TRBV7-3; D is unclear. Per the germline V gene, CDR1 is SGHTA and CDR2 is FQGTGA. V lost 2 bases to trimming and J lost 4 bases, with 8 bases between them. The CDR3 is 14 amino acids.

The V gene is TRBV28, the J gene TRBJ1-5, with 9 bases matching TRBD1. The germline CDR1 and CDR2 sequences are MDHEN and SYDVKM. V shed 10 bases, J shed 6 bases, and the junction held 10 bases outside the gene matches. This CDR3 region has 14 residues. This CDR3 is CATLDRGSGQPQHF. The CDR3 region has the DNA TGTGCCACCTTGGACAGGGGAAGCGGTCAGCCCCAGCATTTT.

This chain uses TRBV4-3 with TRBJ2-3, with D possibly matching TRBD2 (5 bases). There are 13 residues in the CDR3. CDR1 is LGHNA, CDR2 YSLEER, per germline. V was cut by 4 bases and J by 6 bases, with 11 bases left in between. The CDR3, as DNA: TGCGCCAGCAGCCCAGAGCGAGGGGATACGCAGTATTTT. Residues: CASSPERGDTQYF.